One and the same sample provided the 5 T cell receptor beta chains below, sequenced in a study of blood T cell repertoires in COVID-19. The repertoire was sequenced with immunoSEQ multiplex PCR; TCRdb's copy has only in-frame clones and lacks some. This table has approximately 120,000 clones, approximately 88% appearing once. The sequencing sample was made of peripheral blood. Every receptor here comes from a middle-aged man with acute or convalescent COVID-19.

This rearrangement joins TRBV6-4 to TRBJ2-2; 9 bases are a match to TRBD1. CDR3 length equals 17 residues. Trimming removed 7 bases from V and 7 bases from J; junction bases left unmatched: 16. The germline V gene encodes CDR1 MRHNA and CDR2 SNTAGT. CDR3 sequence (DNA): TGTGCCAGCATCATTCCCCACAGGGGGCTTCGGGTCGGGGAGCTGTTTTTT. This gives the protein CASIIPHRGLRVGELFF.

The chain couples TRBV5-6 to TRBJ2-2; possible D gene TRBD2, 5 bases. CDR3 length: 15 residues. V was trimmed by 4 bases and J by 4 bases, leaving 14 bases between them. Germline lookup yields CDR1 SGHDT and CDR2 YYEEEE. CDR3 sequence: CASSALGPGTGELFF. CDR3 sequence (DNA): TGTGCCAGCAGCGCACTAGGGCCGGGCACCGGGGAGCTGTTTTTT.

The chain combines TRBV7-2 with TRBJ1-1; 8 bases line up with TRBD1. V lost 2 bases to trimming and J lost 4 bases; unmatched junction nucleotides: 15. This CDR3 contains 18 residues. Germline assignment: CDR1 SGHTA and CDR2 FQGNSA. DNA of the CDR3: TGTGCCAGCAGCTTATCAAGAGGCAGGGGGCTGCTTCCCACTGAAGCTTTCTTT. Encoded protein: CASSLSRGRGLLPTEAFF.

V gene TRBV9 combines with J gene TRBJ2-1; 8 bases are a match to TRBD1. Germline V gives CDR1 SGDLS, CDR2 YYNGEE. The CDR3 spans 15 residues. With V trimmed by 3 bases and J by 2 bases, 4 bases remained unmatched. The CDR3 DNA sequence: TGTGCCAGCAGCGCGATGGGACAGGCCTACAATGAGCAGTTCTTC. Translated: CASSAMGQAYNEQFF.

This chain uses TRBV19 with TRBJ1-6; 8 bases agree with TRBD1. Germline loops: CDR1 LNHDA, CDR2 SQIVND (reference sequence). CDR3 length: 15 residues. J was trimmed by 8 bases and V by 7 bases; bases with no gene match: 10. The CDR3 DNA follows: TGTGCCAGTACCACGGACAGGGAGGGCGATTCACCCCTCCACTTT. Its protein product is CASTTDREGDSPLHF.